This TCR beta chain originates from a study of blood T cell repertoires in COVID-19 (dated by TCRdb to 2020 to 2022). For the wider study: The collaborator samples originated in the United States, Italy and Spain and spanned the acute and convalescent phases of COVID-19. The material from the prospective study consisted of cDNA or gDNA derived from T cells, B-cell-depleted T cells, or PBMCs. Deeply sampled blood TCRbeta repertoires from subjects exposed to, actively infected with, or recovered from COVID-19 were included in the dataset. The repertoires were released in a freely available public database intended as a resource for research on the immune response to SARS-CoV-2. The samples were drawn from two sources: the first 160 participants of the ongoing ImmuneRACE study, and 1,000 to 1,500 subjects contributed by 6 global collaborators. The sample metadata nearly always contained a de-identified subject ID, COVID-19 status, age in years and sex. HLA class I and class II types, where available, came from metadata supplied by the sample provider rather than from assay-based typing. The full study reports these points: Clinical and demographic metadata were provided uncurated, with the amount varying by source and participant.

A second Seattle source provided samples from volunteer blood donors who had recovered from COVID-19. Whole blood was collected in K2EDTA tubes by collaborating institutions according to the institutions' own protocols. For TCRbeta analysis, collaborator samples were shipped as frozen whole blood, as isolated PBMCs, or as DNA extracted from either sample type. TCRbeta CDR3 regions were amplified from genomic DNA using the immunoSEQ Assay, a bias-controlled multiplex PCR. The study's own analysis went as follows. The number of nucleated cells in each sample was estimated by amplification of reference gene primers within the assay. To quantify the absolute abundance of each unique TCRbeta CDR3 rearrangement, sequence reads were collapsed and filtered. For each sample, productive Simpson clonality was calculated as the square root of Simpson's diversity index over productive rearrangements. TCRdb provides this immuneACCESS table in a form limited to in-frame rearrangements. Some clones are lacking; in checked studies, under half of them reflect an unresolved V gene, and why the rest are absent is not known. V and J calls and clone size follow that table, whereas D and trimming were derived from the DNA. The sample data list nearly 300,000 clones, and roughly 88% of these were observed just once. The ten top clones hold about 7% of the sample.

Notes on this clone: The clone's antigen remains unknown. The sample holds no much larger clone one base away, and base qualities are not on file.

For CDR1 and CDR2, the germline V gene lists SNHLY and FYNNEI. Unmatched junction bases come to 4, with V trimmed by 6 bases and J by 7 bases. The CDR3 measures 13 amino acids from cysteine to phenylalanine. The read is trimmed to its CDR3 DNA, 39 bases read in frame from base 1. The sequenced sample was peripheral blood. The source of this sequence is a woman younger than 45 who had recovered from COVID-19. The chain was built from TRBV2 and TRBJ2-2, with 8 bases matching TRBD1. The CDR3 is CASSRGLNGELFF. The bases read TGTGCCAGCAGCAGGGGGCTGAACGGGGAGCTGTTTTTT.